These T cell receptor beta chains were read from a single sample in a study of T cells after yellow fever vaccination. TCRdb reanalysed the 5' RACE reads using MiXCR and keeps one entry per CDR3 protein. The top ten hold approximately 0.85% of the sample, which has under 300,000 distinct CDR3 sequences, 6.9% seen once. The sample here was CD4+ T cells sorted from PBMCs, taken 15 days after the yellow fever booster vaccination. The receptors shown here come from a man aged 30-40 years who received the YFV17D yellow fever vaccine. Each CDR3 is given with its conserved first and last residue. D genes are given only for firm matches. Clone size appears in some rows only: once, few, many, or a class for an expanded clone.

TGTGCCAGCTACGGAGGATCCGGCTGGTACGAGCAGTACTTC,CASYGGSGWYEQYF,-,TRBJ2-7,TRBV28,many
TGTGCCAGCAGTTTAGTAAGTAAGGGAGCCTACGAGCAGTACTTC,CASSLVSKGAYEQYF,-,TRBJ2-7,TRBV12-3/TRBV12-4,many
TGTGCCAGCAGTCTCGTCGCGGCCCAGTACTTC,CASSLVAAQYF,-,TRBJ2-5,TRBV7-6,-
TGCAGTGCTCCCCTGAGGACCCAGTACTTC,CSAPLRTQYF,-,TRBJ2-5,TRBV20-1,few
TGTGCCAGCAGCTTGGGGCCCACAGACCAAGAGACCCAGTACTTC,CASSLGPTDQETQYF,-,TRBJ2-5,TRBV5-4,-
TGTGCCAGCACAGCTTACCGCCGGGGTGGATCACCCCTCCACTTT,CASTAYRRGGSPLHF,-,TRBJ1-6,TRBV12-3/TRBV12-4,-
TGTACCAGCAGTTCAGGGCCGATGAACACCGGGGAGCTGTTTTTT,CTSSSGPMNTGELFF,-,TRBJ2-2,TRBV7-9,once
TGCGCCAGCAGCTTGACCCCATTTCGAGGAGATAGCACAGATACGCAGTATTTT,CASSLTPFRGDSTDTQYF,-,TRBJ2-3,TRBV5-1,many
TGCAGTGCTATCCGGGAGCACGGGGAGCAGTACTTC,CSAIREHGEQYF,-,TRBJ2-7,TRBV20-1,many
TGCGCCAGCAGCCAAGGACCCTGGGATGAGCAGTTCTTC,CASSQGPWDEQFF,-,TRBJ2-1,TRBV4-3,few
TGTGCCAGCACAGGGGGTCAAGACACTGAAGCTTTCTTT,CASTGGQDTEAFF,TRBD1,TRBJ1-1,TRBV6-2/TRBV6-3,many
TGCGCCAGCAGCTTGGGAGGAGGACGCACAGATACGCAGTATTTT,CASSLGGGRTDTQYF,-,TRBJ2-3,TRBV5-1,many
TGTGCCAGCCGACTCGTGGCGGCGGACACAGATACGCAGTATTTT,CASRLVAADTDTQYF,-,TRBJ2-3,TRBV6-1,few
TGCAGTGCCGGAACGGGACAGGGATACAATGAGCAGTTCTTC,CSAGTGQGYNEQFF,TRBD1,TRBJ2-1,TRBV20-1,many
TGTGCCAGCAGCTTTGGAACAGTGAGAGGAAACACCATATATTTT,CASSFGTVRGNTIYF,-,TRBJ1-3,TRBV6-2/TRBV6-3,-
TGTGCCAGCAGTCCCCCGAAGGGGGCCCAGTACTTC,CASSPPKGAQYF,-,TRBJ2-5,TRBV7-3,-
TGTGCCAGCAGCTTAGATGAAGGCAGGGGGTCGGAGACCCAGTACTTC,CASSLDEGRGSETQYF,TRBD1,TRBJ2-5,TRBV11-2,few
TGTGCCAGCAGCCCCATCGGGGGCGCAGATACGCAGTATTTT,CASSPIGGADTQYF,-,TRBJ2-3,TRBV3-1,-
TGTGCCAGCAGTCCCCAGGGGGGCGCATCCACCGGGGAGCTGTTTTTT,CASSPQGGASTGELFF,-,TRBJ2-2,TRBV28,many
TGTGCCAGCAGCCGAAGGACACACCAAGAGACCCAGTACTTC,CASSRRTHQETQYF,-,TRBJ2-5,TRBV3-1,few
TGTGCCAGCAGTCTGGCCGGATACTCTGGAAACACCATATATTTT,CASSLAGYSGNTIYF,-,TRBJ1-3,TRBV12-3/TRBV12-4,-
TGCGCCAGCAGTCGAACGGACCCTCGACAGGACACTGAAGCTTTCTTT,CASSRTDPRQDTEAFF,-,TRBJ1-1,TRBV4-3,few
TGTGCCAGCAGCTCGCGACTTGTCGGGGGCAATGAGCAGTTCTTC,CASSSRLVGGNEQFF,-,TRBJ2-1,TRBV7-9,-
TGCAGTGCGGAAACAGGGAAAAATCAGCCCCAGCATTTT,CSAETGKNQPQHF,-,TRBJ1-5,TRBV20-1,many
TGCAGTGCTAGAGATCTGGTGCCGTACTTC,CSARDLVPYF,-,TRBJ2-7,TRBV20-1,-